This T cell receptor (beta chain) was sequenced during a study of T-cell memory formation after mild COVID-19. The wider study: In these data, TCR clusters were largely donor specific. Study-wide points: CD4/CD8 balance held among clones contracting day 15 to 85, and later expanders leaned CD4+.

This clonotype was observed many times. Its cognate antigen is unknown. The V end was cut by 3 bases, the J end by 5 bases, with 21 bases between. Germline CDR1 GTSNPN, CDR2 SVGIG (reference sequence). The CDR3 runs to 16 residues. TCRdb called the 5' RACE reads again in MiXCR, with one record for every CDR3 protein. This sample has roughly 450,000 distinct CDR3 sequences, with 15% to 20% found just once. The V call is TRBV30, the J call TRBJ2-3; TRBD2 is a possible D gene (5 bases). Sequencing input: PBMCs or a T cell subset sorted from them (not recorded which). This clonotype originated in an adult woman who had mild COVID-19 (a few samples of this study predate the infection). Cell type and time point are not known. The CDR3 region is CAWRKAPGYAVDTQYF. The CDR3 nucleotides read TGTGCCTGGAGAAAAGCCCCGGGATACGCTGTAGATACGCAGTATTTT.